Below, one T cell receptor (beta chain) is given with its context. This sample is drawn from a study of blood T cell repertoires in COVID-19. Study-level background: Acute-phase and convalescent COVID-19 samples originated in the United States, Italy and Spain. The analysed material was cDNA or gDNA that came from T cells, B-cell-depleted T cells, or PBMCs.

Generated by immunoSEQ multiplex PCR, the TCRdb table keeps only in-frame clones and is missing some. The sample includes approximately 120,000 clones, about 90% of them seen just once. The CDR3 contains 16 residues. The germline V gene has CDR1 SGHVS and CDR2 FNYEAQ. V shed 5 bases, J shed 7 bases, and the junction held 10 bases outside the gene matches. This TCR was sampled from a human donor in a cohort sampled during active COVID-19. The V call is TRBV7-6, the J call TRBJ2-1, with TRBD2 identical over 11 bases. Sequencing was done on a sample of peripheral blood. The CDR3 region is CASSPTTSGGANEQFF. As DNA, the CDR3 is TGTGCCAGCAGCCCGACAACTAGCGGGGGCGCGAATGAGCAGTTCTTC.